A selection of T cell receptor beta chains follows, all from one sample in a study of CD8+CD57+ T cells in acquired aplastic anemia. TCRdb redid the calling of the reads with MiXCR, one entry per CDR3 protein. The sample includes around 160,000 distinct CDR3 sequences, roughly 43% of them seen just once. Sequencing was done on a sample of sorted CD4+, CD8+, or CD8+CD57+ T cells (not recorded which) from PBMCs. Receptors were obtained from a human donor with aplastic anemia. Each CDR3 is given with its conserved first and last residue. The D gene is left open where the match is weak. Clone sizes are given selectively: once, few, many, or a class where the clone is expanded.

size	V	J	D	DNA	CDR3
.	TRBV4-1	TRBJ2-7	TRBD1	TGCGCCAGCAGCCAGCGGACAGGGAAGGGGCCCTTGGAAGACGAGCAGTACTTC	CASSQRTGKGPLEDEQYF
.	TRBV15	TRBJ1-2	TRBD1	TGTGCCACCAGCAGGGAAGACAGGGGGGGCTACACCTTC	CATSREDRGGYTF
many	TRBV11-3	TRBJ2-7	TRBD1	TGTGCCAGCAGCTTAGATCGGACAGGGGACGAGCAGTACTTC	CASSLDRTGDEQYF
many	TRBV30	TRBJ2-7	.	TGTGCCTGGATAGGATCACCGGAGGGGGAGCAGTACTTC	CAWIGSPEGEQYF
many	TRBV24-1	TRBJ2-1	.	TGTGCCACCAGTGATGGGTCGGGGCCCAATGAGCAGTTCTTC	CATSDGSGPNEQFF
once	TRBV15	TRBJ2-3	.	TGTGCCACCAGCAGCTCGCCTAGGGACGCAGATACGCAGTATTTT	CATSSSPRDADTQYF
many	TRBV3-1	TRBJ2-3	.	TGTGCCAGCAGCCAAGATCGACGGGATACGCAGTATTTT	CASSQDRRDTQYF
many	TRBV19	TRBJ1-1	TRBD1	TGTGCCAGCCAATTTAGGGGGCTAGGGAACACTGAAGCTTTCTTT	CASQFRGLGNTEAFF
many	TRBV29-1	TRBJ1-1	.	TGCAGCGGCGCGGGACACGCCACTGAAGCTTTCTTT	CSGAGHATEAFF
many	TRBV4-2	TRBJ1-1	.	TGTGCCAGCAGCCAAGAAACTGAAGCTTTCTTT	CASSQETEAFF
.	TRBV10-3	TRBJ2-7	.	TGTGCCATCAGCGACACCTACGAGCAGTACTTC	CAISDTYEQYF
.	TRBV2	TRBJ1-6	.	TGTGCCAGCAGAGACAGGTTTGGGGGCGATTCACCCCTCCACTTT	CASRDRFGGDSPLHF
many	TRBV9	TRBJ2-3	.	TGTGCCAGCAGCGTAGCTGGCAGTAGCACAGATACGCAGTATTTT	CASSVAGSSTDTQYF
.	TRBV19	TRBJ2-1	TRBD1	TGTGCCAGTAGTATTCAGGGGGCAAGTGAGCAGTTCTTC	CASSIQGASEQFF
many	TRBV28	TRBJ2-5	TRBD1	TGTGCCAGCAGCACCCGGGACAGACCTCAAGAGACCCAGTACTTC	CASSTRDRPQETQYF
.	TRBV7-3	TRBJ2-1	.	TGTGCCAGCAGCTTAAGCGATGAGCAGCTCTTC	CASSLSDEQLF
.	TRBV12-3/TRBV12-4	TRBJ2-7	.	.	CASILGYEQYF
.	TRBV12-3/TRBV12-4	TRBJ2-1	TRBD2	TGTGCCAGCAGTCAATGGACTAGCGGGAGGGTGAGTGAGCAGTTCTTC	CASSQWTSGRVSEQFF
few	TRBV7-3	TRBJ1-2	.	TGTGCCAGCAGCGGCGGGACGAACTATGGCTACACCTTC	CASSGGTNYGYTF
.	TRBV10-3	TRBJ2-1	.	TGTGCCATCAGTGATAGGGCAGGGGCCTACAATGAGCAGTTCTTC	CAISDRAGAYNEQFF
.	TRBV19	TRBJ2-5	.	TGTGCCAGTAGTACAGGGGCTCTGGAGACCCAGTGCTTC	CASSTGALETQCF
.	TRBV2	TRBJ1-2	.	TGTGCCAGCAGGCGGGACACTAACTATGGCTACACCTTC	CASRRDTNYGYTF
many	TRBV10-3	TRBJ2-5	.	TGTGCCATCTCCGCGGTCCGAGAGACCCAGTACTTC	CAISAVRETQYF
.	TRBV7-2	TRBJ2-3	.	TGTGCCAGCAGCTTACGCCGAACAGATACGCAGTATTTT	CASSLRRTDTQYF
.	TRBV2	TRBJ1-1	.	TGTGCCAGCAGCCTCACCGGAGCTTTCTTT	CASSLTGAFF
few	TRBV30	TRBJ2-1	.	TGTGCCTCCGGAGGACTTGGGGGGCACAATGAGCAGTTCTTC	CASGGLGGHNEQFF
many	TRBV20-1	TRBJ2-2	.	TGCAGTGCTAGAGATCAGGGCGCTGCCGGGGAGCTGTTTTTT	CSARDQGAAGELFF
.	TRBV5-8	TRBJ1-5	.	TGTGCCAGCAGCCCCGTCGGGAATCAGCCCCAGCATTTT	CASSPVGNQPQHF
.	TRBV28	TRBJ1-1	.	TGTGCCAGCAGGGAAACCCCGACGAGGACTGAAGCTTTCTTT	CASRETPTRTEAFF
.	TRBV7-6	TRBJ2-5	TRBD2	TGTGCCAGCAGCTTCGGTCTCGCGGGAGAAAACCAGTACTTC	CASSFGLAGENQYF
few	TRBV28	TRBJ2-3	TRBD2	TGTGCCAGCCAGAGGACTAGCGGGAGATGGGATACGCAGTATTTT	CASQRTSGRWDTQYF
few	TRBV28	TRBJ1-1	.	TGTGCCAGCAGCCGGGGGGGATGGGACACTGAAGCTTTCTTT	CASSRGGWDTEAFF
.	TRBV29-1	TRBJ1-1	.	TGCAACGTTGATTCTCCTACCGGCCTCCGGGGCACTGAAGCTTTCTTT	CNVDSPTGLRGTEAFF
.	TRBV10-3	TRBJ2-2	TRBD2	TGTGCCATCAGTGGGACTAGCGGCACCGGGGAGCTGTTTTTT	CAISGTSGTGELFF
.	TRBV28	TRBJ1-3	.	TGTGCCAGCAGCCCCCGGGGGGAGGGAAACACCATATATTTT	CASSPRGEGNTIYF
.	TRBV2	TRBJ2-7	.	TGTGCCAGCAGCCCGGGGGGGACAGGGACCTACGAGCAGTACTTC	CASSPGGTGTYEQYF
.	TRBV29-1	TRBJ1-1	TRBD1	TGCAGCGTCTACCCGGGGGCAGGGGGCCATTCCACTGAAGCTTTCTTT	CSVYPGAGGHSTEAFF
.	TRBV7-2	TRBJ2-5	.	TGTGCCAGCAGCGGCCCCGGGGCTCTTGAGACCCAGTACTTC	CASSGPGALETQYF
few	TRBV3-1	TRBJ1-4	.	TGTGCCAGCAGCCAAAGAGACGGGGAAAAACTGTTTTTT	CASSQRDGEKLFF
few	TRBV19	TRBJ2-7	.	TGTGCCAGTAAGGTGCAGGGCGCGAGCTCCTACGAGCAGTACTTC	CASKVQGASSYEQYF
few	TRBV14	TRBJ2-2	TRBD2	TGTGCCAGCAGCCGCCTGGGACTAGCGGGAGGGCCGAACACCGGGGAGCTGTTTTTT	CASSRLGLAGGPNTGELFF
many	TRBV20-1	TRBJ1-1	.	TGCAGTGCTAGCTCCGGGTCATTCTGGGACACTGAAGCTTTCTTT	CSASSGSFWDTEAFF
many	TRBV7-3	TRBJ2-2	TRBD2	TGTGCCAGCAGCTTAAACGTCGGGGGAGGGCCCGGGGAGCTGTTTTTT	CASSLNVGGGPGELFF
.	TRBV6-5	TRBJ2-7	TRBD2	TGTGCCAGCAGTTACGCGGGGGAAGGGTACGAGCAGTACTTC	CASSYAGEGYEQYF
.	TRBV10-1	TRBJ2-7	.	TGCGCCAGCAGTGGGGGACATTCCTACGAGCAGTACTTC	CASSGGHSYEQYF
.	TRBV2	TRBJ1-2	TRBD1	TGTGCCAGCTCAGGGGGCGCTTTATATGGCTACACCTTC	CASSGGALYGYTF
.	TRBV2	TRBJ2-1	TRBD2	TGTGCCAGCGGGAGACTAGCGGGAGGGTTCTCCTACAATGAGCAGTTCTTC	CASGRLAGGFSYNEQFF
.	TRBV29-1	TRBJ1-3	.	TGCAGCGTTGTATACCAGGCGGCTGGAAACACCATATATTTT	CSVVYQAAGNTIYF
many	TRBV11-2	TRBJ1-1	.	TGTGCCAGCAGCTCCCTGATTACCGAAGGGAACACTGAAGCTTTCTTT	CASSSLITEGNTEAFF
.	TRBV24-1	TRBJ2-1	.	TGTGCCACCAGTGATATCGGGGGCAACGGTGAGCAGTTCTTC	CATSDIGGNGEQFF
.	TRBV19	TRBJ1-2	.	TGTGCCAGTAGCGGTGGCCGAGGCTACACCTTC	CASSGGRGYTF
many	TRBV4-2	TRBJ2-3	TRBD1	TGTGCCAGCAGCGGAGGACAGGGGAGAGGGGATACGCAGTATTTT	CASSGGQGRGDTQYF
few	TRBV15	TRBJ2-7	TRBD2	TGTGCCACCAGCAGAGAGGTTGCTGGAGCGGGAGGAAGGTACGAGCAGTACTTC	CATSREVAGAGGRYEQYF
.	TRBV6-1	TRBJ2-1	TRBD2	TGTGCCAGCAGTCTAAGCGGGGGGCAGAGCAATGAGCAGTTCTTC	CASSLSGGQSNEQFF
.	TRBV19	TRBJ2-3	.	TGTGCCAGTAGTGATCGAGGACAGTCCACAGATACGCAGTATTTT	CASSDRGQSTDTQYF
many	TRBV25-1	TRBJ1-3	.	TGTGCCAGCGGTCGGGGGGGGGGCGGTGGAAACACCATATATTTT	CASGRGGGGGNTIYF
.	TRBV6-1	TRBJ2-3	TRBD1	TGTGCCAGACAGGACAGGGTGGGCACAGATACGCAGTATTTT	CARQDRVGTDTQYF
.	TRBV20-1	TRBJ2-1	.	TGCAGTGCCCCGGCGGGCAGCCGAGAGCAGTTCTTC	CSAPAGSREQFF
once	TRBV10-2	TRBJ2-7	.	TGCGCCACTAGGACAGTCTACGAGCAGTACTTC	CATRTVYEQYF
.	TRBV19	TRBJ1-5	.	TGTGCCAGTAGTCGGGGGTCGTACGAGCATTTT	CASSRGSYEHF